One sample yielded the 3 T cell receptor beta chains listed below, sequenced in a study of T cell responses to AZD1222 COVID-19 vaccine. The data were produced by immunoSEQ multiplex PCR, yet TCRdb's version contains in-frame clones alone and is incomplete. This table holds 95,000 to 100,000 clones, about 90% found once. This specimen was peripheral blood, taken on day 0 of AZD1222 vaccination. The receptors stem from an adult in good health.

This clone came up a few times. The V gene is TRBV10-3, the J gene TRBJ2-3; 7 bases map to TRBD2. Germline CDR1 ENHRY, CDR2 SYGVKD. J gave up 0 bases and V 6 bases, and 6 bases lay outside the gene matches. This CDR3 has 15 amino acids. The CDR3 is CAISSGTTSTDTQYF. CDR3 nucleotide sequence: TGTGCCATCAGCTCCGGGACTACTAGCACAGATACGCAGTATTTT.

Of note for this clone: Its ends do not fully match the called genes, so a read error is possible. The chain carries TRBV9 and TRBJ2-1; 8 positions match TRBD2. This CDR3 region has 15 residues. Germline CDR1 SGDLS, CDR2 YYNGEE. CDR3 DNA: TGTGCTAGCAGCCCCAGCGGGAGCTCCTACAATGAGCAGTTCTTC. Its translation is CASSPSGSSYNEQFF. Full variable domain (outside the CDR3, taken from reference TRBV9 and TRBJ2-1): DSGVTQTPKHLITATGQRVTLRCSPRSGDLSVYWYQQSLDQGLQFLIQYYNGEERAKGNILERFSAQQFPDLHSELNLSSLELGDSALYFCASSPSGSSYNEQFFGPGTRLTVL.

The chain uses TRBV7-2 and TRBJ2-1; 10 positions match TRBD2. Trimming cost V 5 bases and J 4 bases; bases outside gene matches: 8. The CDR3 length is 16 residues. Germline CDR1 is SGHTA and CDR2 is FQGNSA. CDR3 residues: CASSPAGTSEYNEQFF. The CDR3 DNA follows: TGTGCCAGCAGCCCTGCAGGGACTAGCGAATACAATGAGCAGTTCTTC. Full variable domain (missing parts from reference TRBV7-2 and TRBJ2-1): GAGVSQSPSNKVTEKGKDVELRCDPISGHTALYWYRQSLGQGLEFLIYFQGNSAPDKSGLPSDRFSAERTGGSVSTLTIQRTQQEDSAVYLCASSPAGTSEYNEQFFGPGTRLTVL.